The TCR beta chain under discussion was sequenced for a study of cytomegalovirus exposure and HLA in healthy donors. PCR used 60 Vbeta primers and 13 Jbeta primers. Clones were read by immunoSEQ multiplex PCR, and TCRdb kept only the in-frame ones, dropping some. The repertoire holds 85,000 to 120,000 clones, with about 76% as singletons. The CDR3 contains 13 residues. CDR1 and CDR2 (germline): GTSNPN, SVGIG (reference sequence). J lost 6 bases, V lost 5 bases, and 2 bases had no gene match. Concerning this clone itself: Antigen unknown.

Findings and caveats of the study: A later analysis revealed that TCR association rates differed between HLA loci, peaking at DRB1 and bottoming out at HLA-C. Most TCR sequences were seen very rarely across donors, but some public TCRs occurred in many. TCR beta V- and J-gene trimming was later associated with a missense DCLRE1C variant.

The origin of this receptor is a woman in her 50s in good health and CMV-seropositive. The V gene is TRBV30, the J gene TRBJ1-6; 9 nucleotides align to TRBD1. Sample: PBMCs. The CDR3 region is CAWVDRGNSPLHF. The DNA for the CDR3 is TGTGCCTGGGTGGACAGGGGTAATTCACCCCTCCACTTT.